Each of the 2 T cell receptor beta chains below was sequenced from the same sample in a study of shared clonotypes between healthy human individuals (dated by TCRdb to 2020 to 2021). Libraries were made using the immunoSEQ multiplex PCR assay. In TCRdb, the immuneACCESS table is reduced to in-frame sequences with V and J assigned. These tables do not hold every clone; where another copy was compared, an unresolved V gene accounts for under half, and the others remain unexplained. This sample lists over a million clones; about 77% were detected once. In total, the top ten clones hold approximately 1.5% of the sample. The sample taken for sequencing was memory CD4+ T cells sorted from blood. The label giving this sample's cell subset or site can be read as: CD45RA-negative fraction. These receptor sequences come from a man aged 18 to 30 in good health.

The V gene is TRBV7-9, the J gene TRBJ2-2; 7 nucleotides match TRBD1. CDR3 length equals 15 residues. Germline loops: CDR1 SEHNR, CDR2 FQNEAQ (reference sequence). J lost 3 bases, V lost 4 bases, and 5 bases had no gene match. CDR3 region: CASSSRTGYTGELFF. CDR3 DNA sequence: TGTGCCAGCAGCTCACGGACAGGATACACCGGGGAGCTGTTTTTT.

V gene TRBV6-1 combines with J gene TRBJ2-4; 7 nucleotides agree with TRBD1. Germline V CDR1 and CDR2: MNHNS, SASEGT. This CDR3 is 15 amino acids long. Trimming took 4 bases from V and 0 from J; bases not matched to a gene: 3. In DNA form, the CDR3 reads TGTGCCAGCAGTGTAGGGACAGCAGCCAAAAACATTCAGTACTTC. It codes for CASSVGTAAKNIQYF.